This paragraph reports one TCR beta chain. Germline CDR1 is MGHDK and CDR2 is SYGVNS. The ends lost 7 bases at V and 4 bases at J; junction bases unmatched: 0. This CDR3 is 11 amino acids long. The sample originates from a study of shared clonotypes between healthy human individuals. The naive CD8 fraction comprised CD45RO-negative cells positively selected for CCR7 and excluded terminally differentiated effector memory CD45RA+ cells. All donors were healthy HIV-negative adults lacking recent acute infections or vaccinations. This table comes from immunoSEQ multiplex PCR, and its TCRdb copy is limited to in-frame clones, with some not included. In the table there are over 2 million clones, approximately 94% of which are singletons.

This chain uses TRBV25-1 with TRBJ2-5; the match to TRBD2 covers 7 bases. The receptor's source is a man in his late teens or twenties in good health. The sample was naive CD8+ T cells sorted from blood. The CDR3 reads CASTGGETQYF. Here the CDR3 DNA reads TGTGCCAGCACGGGGGGAGAGACCCAGTACTTC.